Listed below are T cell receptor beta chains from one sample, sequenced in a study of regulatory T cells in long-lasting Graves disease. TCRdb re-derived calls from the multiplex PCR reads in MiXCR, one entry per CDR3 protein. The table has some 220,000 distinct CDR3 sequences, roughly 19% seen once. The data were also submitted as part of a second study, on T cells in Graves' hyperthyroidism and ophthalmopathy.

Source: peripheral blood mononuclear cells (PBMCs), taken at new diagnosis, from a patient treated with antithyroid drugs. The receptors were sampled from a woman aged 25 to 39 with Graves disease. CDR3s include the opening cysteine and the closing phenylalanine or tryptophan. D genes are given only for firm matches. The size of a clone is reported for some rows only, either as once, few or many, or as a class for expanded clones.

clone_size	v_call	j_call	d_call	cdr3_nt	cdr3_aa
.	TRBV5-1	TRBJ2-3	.	TGCGCCAGCAGCTTGGAGGGGAAGGGGGATACGCAGTATTTT	CASSLEGKGDTQYF
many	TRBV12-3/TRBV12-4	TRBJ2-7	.	TGTGCCAGCAGTCCCCCGGGGGCGGTCGAGCAGTACTTC	CASSPPGAVEQYF
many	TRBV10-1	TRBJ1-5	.	TGCGCCAGCAGTGATGGGCCGGCTCAGCCCCAGCATTTT	CASSDGPAQPQHF
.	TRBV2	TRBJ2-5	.	TGTGCCACTCGTCACATTAGGCAAGAGACCCAGTACTTC	CATRHIRQETQYF
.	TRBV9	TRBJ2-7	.	TGTGCCAGCAGCGTAGGATTCGGTCCATCGAACTACGAGCAGTACTTC	CASSVGFGPSNYEQYF
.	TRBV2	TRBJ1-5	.	TGTGCCGGAGGAACTTATAGCAATCAGCCCCAGCATTTT	CAGGTYSNQPQHF
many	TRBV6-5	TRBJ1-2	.	TGTGCCAGCAGTTACCTGACGGGACCGAACTATGGCTACACCTTC	CASSYLTGPNYGYTF
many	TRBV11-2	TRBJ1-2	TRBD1	TGTGCCAGCAGCCCTAAGACAGGGTATAACTATGGCTACACCTTC	CASSPKTGYNYGYTF
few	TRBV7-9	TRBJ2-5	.	TGTGCCAGCAGCTTAGGGGGCTCCGTAAGAGGGACCCAGTACTTC	CASSLGGSVRGTQYF
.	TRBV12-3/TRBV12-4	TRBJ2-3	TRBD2	TGTGCCAGCAGTTTAGCGCGGGGACTAGCGGGGGGCACAGATACGCAGTATTTT	CASSLARGLAGGTDTQYF
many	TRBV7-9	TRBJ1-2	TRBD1	TGTGCCAGCAGCTTAACAGGGGCCGCTGGCTACACCTTC	CASSLTGAAGYTF